The present T cell receptor beta chain was sequenced within a study of long-term antiretroviral therapy in people with HIV. Per the germline V gene, CDR1 is MNHEY and CDR2 is SVGAGI. Between the trimmed V and J ends, which lost 7 bases and 5 bases, there was a span of 7 bases. The CDR3 length is 11 residues. Study-wide points: Patients on ART gained diversity, which nonetheless stayed below transplant donor controls. Across all time points, the repertoire was dominated by clones that expanded before ART. HIV repertoire CDR3 lengths ranged less widely than those of controls.

Assay version v3.0 of immunoSEQ was used, and it was run at survey level. The table came from immunoSEQ multiplex PCR; TCRdb's copy has only in-frame clones and leaves some out. The sample lists 15,000 to 20,000 clones, 60% to 85% occurring once. This clone is a singleton in its sample. Its specificity is not known. This clonotype was obtained from a middle-aged woman with HIV. Sequencing used unsorted PBMCs, obtained 2.3 years after starting antiretroviral therapy. V gene TRBV6-5 combines with J gene TRBJ2-3; D call uncertain. The CDR3 DNA follows: TGTGCCAGCACAGCGATAGATACGCAGTATTTT. Translating it yields CASTAIDTQYF.